The entry that follows covers one T cell receptor beta chain sequence. Per the germline V gene, CDR1 is DFQATT and CDR2 is SNEGSKA (reference sequence). The CDR3 has 13 amino acids. After removal of 5 bases from V and 6 bases from J, the junction contained 6 bases not matched to a gene. Primed by a sample-barcoded 5' primer and a J-beta primer mix, a second PCR proceeded for 7 to 11 cycles. Each TCR beta cDNA got a 12-nucleotide random molecular identifier. TCRdb reanalysed the 5' RACE reads using MiXCR and keeps one entry per CDR3 protein. The sample contains around 1.7 million distinct CDR3 sequences, 28% of which appear only once. The data were obtained in a study of blood T cells in healthy people across ages. Roughly 10 milliliters was the volume of peripheral blood drawn from each donor.

Sequencing input: blood. This clonotype originated in a woman in her 30s in good health. The chain couples TRBV20-1 to TRBJ2-7; 11 bases line up with TRBD2. The CDR3 loop reads CSAGLAGLPEQYF. The CDR3 DNA reads as TGCAGTGCTGGACTAGCGGGCCTGCCCGAGCAGTACTTC.